These 3 T cell receptor beta chains originate from one sample sequenced in a study of T cell responses to AZD1222 COVID-19 vaccine. The repertoire was sequenced with immunoSEQ multiplex PCR; TCRdb's copy has only in-frame clones and lacks some. The sample consists of 95,000 to 150,000 clones, about 88% of them appearing once. Sequencing used peripheral blood, obtained 28 days after the second AZD1222 dose. These receptors all come from an adult who received the AZD1222 COVID-19 vaccine.

This clone was picked up a small number of times. V usage is TRBV30 and J usage is TRBJ1-1; possible D gene TRBD1, 6 bases. Trimming left V 0 bases short and J 3 bases short, with 8 bases between. The CDR3 has 13 residues. CDR1 is GTSNPN, CDR2 SVGIG, per germline (reference sequence). The CDR3 nucleotides read TGTGCCTGGAGTGTAAGGGGGTACACTGAAGCTTTCTTT. It codes for CAWSVRGYTEAFF.

The chain joins TRBV5-1 to TRBJ1-1; 7 bases match TRBD1. The CDR3 has 12 amino acids. The germline V gene has CDR1 SGHRS and CDR2 YFSETQ. The ends lost 9 bases at V and 2 bases at J; junction bases unmatched: 4. The CDR3: CATRQGNTEAFF. The CDR3 DNA sequence: TGCGCCACCCGACAGGGAAACACTGAAGCTTTCTTT.

This rearrangement joins TRBV6-5 to TRBJ1-1; 7 bases agree with TRBD1. The V gene end was trimmed by 6 bases and the J gene end by 5 bases; junction bases not matched to a gene: 9. CDR1 MNHEY and CDR2 SVGAGI come from the germline V gene. The CDR3 totals 14 residues. CDR3 DNA: TGTGCCAGCAGACCCCCGCAGGGGGGGACTGAAGCTTTCTTT. Protein sequence: CASRPPQGGTEAFF.